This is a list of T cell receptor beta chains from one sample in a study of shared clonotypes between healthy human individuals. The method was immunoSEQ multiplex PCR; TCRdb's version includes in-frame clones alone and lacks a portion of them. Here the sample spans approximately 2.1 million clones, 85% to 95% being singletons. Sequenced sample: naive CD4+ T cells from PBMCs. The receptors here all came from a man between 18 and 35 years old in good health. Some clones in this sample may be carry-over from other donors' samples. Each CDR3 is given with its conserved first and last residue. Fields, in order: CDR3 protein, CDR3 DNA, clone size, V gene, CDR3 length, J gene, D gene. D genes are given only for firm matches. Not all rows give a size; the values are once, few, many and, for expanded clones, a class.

CDR3 protein: CAISEGGEAFF
CDR3 DNA: TGTGCCATCAGTGAAGGGGGTGAAGCTTTCTTT
clone size: .
V gene: TRBV10-3
CDR3 length: 11
J gene: TRBJ1-1
D gene: .

CDR3 protein: CASSLRSGAVSNF
CDR3 DNA: TGTGCCAGCAGTTTAAGGTCAGGGGCGGTTTCTAACTTC
clone size: .
V gene: TRBV28
CDR3 length: 13
J gene: TRBJ2-7
D gene: .

CDR3 protein: CASSLRGYEQYF
CDR3 DNA: TGCGCCAGCAGCTTGCGAGGCTACGAGCAGTACTTC
clone size: .
V gene: TRBV5-1
CDR3 length: 12
J gene: TRBJ2-7
D gene: .

CDR3 protein: CASSNSKSQGSMNTEAFF
CDR3 DNA: TGTGCCAGCAGCAATTCGAAATCTCAGGGGTCTATGAACACTGAAGCTTTCTTT
clone size: .
V gene: TRBV7-9
CDR3 length: 18
J gene: TRBJ1-1
D gene: .

CDR3 protein: CASSLVPGNTEAFF
CDR3 DNA: TGCGCCAGCAGCTTGGTGCCAGGGAACACTGAAGCTTTCTTT
clone size: .
V gene: TRBV5-1
CDR3 length: 14
J gene: TRBJ1-1
D gene: .

CDR3 protein: CASSPQGRSNYGYTF
CDR3 DNA: TGTGCCAGCAGTCCGCAAGGACGGTCTAACTATGGCTACACCTTC
clone size: .
V gene: TRBV27
CDR3 length: 15
J gene: TRBJ1-2
D gene: .

CDR3 protein: CASSGDRGGYTF
CDR3 DNA: TGTGCCAGCAGCGGGGACAGGGGTGGCTACACCTTC
clone size: .
V gene: TRBV9
CDR3 length: 12
J gene: TRBJ1-2
D gene: TRBD1

CDR3 protein: CASRSGIGTAATNEKLFF
CDR3 DNA: TGCGCCAGCCGATCTGGAATCGGGACAGCGGCAACTAATGAAAAACTGTTTTTT
clone size: few
V gene: TRBV23-1
CDR3 length: 18
J gene: TRBJ1-4
D gene: TRBD1

CDR3 protein: CASSLGPGISYNEQFF
CDR3 DNA: TGTGCCAGCAGCTTAGGCCCGGGGATCTCCTACAATGAGCAGTTCTTC
clone size: .
V gene: TRBV11-3
CDR3 length: 16
J gene: TRBJ2-1
D gene: .

CDR3 protein: CASSTTRQSNYGYTF
CDR3 DNA: TGTGCCAGTAGTACCACCCGACAGAGTAACTATGGCTACACCTTC
clone size: .
V gene: TRBV19
CDR3 length: 15
J gene: TRBJ1-2
D gene: .

CDR3 protein: CASSEIRENTEAFF
CDR3 DNA: TGTGCCAGCAGTGAAATACGGGAAAACACTGAAGCTTTCTTT
clone size: once
V gene: TRBV2
CDR3 length: 14
J gene: TRBJ1-1
D gene: .

CDR3 protein: CASSLVGGLVGTEAFF
CDR3 DNA: TGTGCCAGCAGCTTGGTTGGGGGGCTCGTAGGAACTGAAGCTTTCTTT
clone size: .
V gene: TRBV5-8
CDR3 length: 16
J gene: TRBJ1-1
D gene: .

CDR3 protein: CASSKRTGVDTEAFF
CDR3 DNA: TGCGCCAGCAGCAAACGGACAGGGGTGGACACTGAAGCTTTCTTT
clone size: once
V gene: TRBV5-1
CDR3 length: 15
J gene: TRBJ1-1
D gene: TRBD1

CDR3 protein: CSADQGLRTDTQYF
CDR3 DNA: TGCAGCGCCGATCAGGGACTACGGACAGATACGCAGTATTTT
clone size: .
V gene: TRBV29-1
CDR3 length: 14
J gene: TRBJ2-3
D gene: TRBD2

CDR3 protein: CASRPTGTGLTGELFF
CDR3 DNA: TGTGCCAGCAGACCTACCGGGACTGGCCTAACCGGGGAGCTGTTTTTT
clone size: .
V gene: TRBV6-6
CDR3 length: 16
J gene: TRBJ2-2
D gene: .

CDR3 protein: CASRVRAYGYTF
CDR3 DNA: TGTGCCAGCAGGGTCAGGGCCTATGGCTACACCTTC
clone size: .
V gene: TRBV2
CDR3 length: 12
J gene: TRBJ1-2
D gene: .

CDR3 protein: CASSSSTGRSGANVLTF
CDR3 DNA: TGTGCCAGCAGCTCCTCGACGGGTCGCTCTGGGGCCAACGTCCTGACTTTC
clone size: .
V gene: TRBV7-3
CDR3 length: 17
J gene: TRBJ2-6
D gene: .

CDR3 protein: CASTGPGQGDQETQYF
CDR3 DNA: TGTGCCAGCACCGGCCCGGGACAGGGGGACCAAGAGACCCAGTACTTC
clone size: .
V gene: TRBV28
CDR3 length: 16
J gene: TRBJ2-5
D gene: TRBD1

CDR3 protein: CASSLGSQGSYGYTF
CDR3 DNA: TGCGCCAGCAGCTTGGGGTCACAGGGATCCTATGGCTACACCTTC
clone size: .
V gene: TRBV5-1
CDR3 length: 15
J gene: TRBJ1-2
D gene: .

CDR3 protein: CASSQVWSSSGNTIYF
CDR3 DNA: TGCGCCAGCAGCCAAGTTTGGTCGAGCTCTGGAAACACCATATATTTT
clone size: .
V gene: TRBV4-1
CDR3 length: 16
J gene: TRBJ1-3
D gene: .

CDR3 protein: CASSLVGTIQETQYF
CDR3 DNA: TGCGCCAGCAGCTTGGTCGGGACAATCCAAGAGACCCAGTACTTC
clone size: once
V gene: TRBV5-1
CDR3 length: 15
J gene: TRBJ2-5
D gene: .

CDR3 protein: CASSLVLADTQYF
CDR3 DNA: TGTGCCAGCAGCTTGGTTTTGGCAGATACGCAGTATTTT
clone size: .
V gene: TRBV5-5
CDR3 length: 13
J gene: TRBJ2-3
D gene: .

CDR3 protein: CASSEAGYGNQPQHF
CDR3 DNA: TGTGCCAGCAGTGAAGCGGGGTACGGCAATCAGCCCCAGCATTTT
clone size: .
V gene: TRBV6-1
CDR3 length: 15
J gene: TRBJ1-5
D gene: .

CDR3 protein: CASSSQTSSETQYF
CDR3 DNA: TGTGCCAGCAGCTCCCAGACTAGCAGCGAGACCCAGTACTTC
clone size: .
V gene: TRBV7-7
CDR3 length: 14
J gene: TRBJ2-5
D gene: TRBD2

CDR3 protein: CASRGTRNEKLFF
CDR3 DNA: TGTGCCAGCAGGGGGACAAGGAATGAAAAACTGTTTTTT
clone size: .
V gene: TRBV2
CDR3 length: 13
J gene: TRBJ1-4
D gene: .

CDR3 protein: CASSLQQGGADTQYF
CDR3 DNA: TGTGCCAGCAGTTTACAGCAGGGGGGCGCAGATACGCAGTATTTT
clone size: .
V gene: TRBV27
CDR3 length: 15
J gene: TRBJ2-3
D gene: .

CDR3 protein: CASSLFQANEKLFF
CDR3 DNA: TGTGCCAGCAGCTTGTTTCAGGCTAATGAAAAACTGTTTTTT
clone size: .
V gene: TRBV5-8
CDR3 length: 14
J gene: TRBJ1-4
D gene: .

CDR3 protein: CASSMGSYEQYF
CDR3 DNA: TGTGCCAGCAGTATGGGGTCCTACGAGCAGTACTTC
clone size: .
V gene: TRBV14
CDR3 length: 12
J gene: TRBJ2-7
D gene: .

CDR3 protein: CASSLASALSSYNEQFF
CDR3 DNA: TGTGCCAGCAGCTTAGCGTCCGCCTTAAGCTCCTACAATGAGCAGTTCTTC
clone size: .
V gene: TRBV7-8
CDR3 length: 17
J gene: TRBJ2-1
D gene: .

CDR3 protein: CSVDGGRQFF
CDR3 DNA: TGCAGCGTTGACGGCGGTCGGCAGTTCTTC
clone size: .
V gene: TRBV29-1
CDR3 length: 10
J gene: TRBJ2-1
D gene: .

CDR3 protein: CASSSRTASGETQYF
CDR3 DNA: TGTGCCAGCAGCTCCCGGACAGCCTCCGGGGAGACCCAGTACTTC
clone size: once
V gene: TRBV11-2
CDR3 length: 15
J gene: TRBJ2-5
D gene: .

CDR3 protein: CASTNRDRFDTGELFF
CDR3 DNA: TGTGCCAGTACCAATCGAGACAGGTTCGACACCGGGGAGCTGTTTTTT
clone size: .
V gene: TRBV19
CDR3 length: 16
J gene: TRBJ2-2
D gene: .

CDR3 protein: CASRLADTYNEQFF
CDR3 DNA: TGTGCCAGCAGACTAGCGGATACCTACAATGAGCAGTTCTTC
clone size: .
V gene: TRBV7-8
CDR3 length: 14
J gene: TRBJ2-1
D gene: TRBD2

CDR3 protein: CASSAGLAGGWAGELFF
CDR3 DNA: TGTGCCAGCAGTGCAGGGCTAGCGGGAGGATGGGCCGGGGAGCTGTTTTTT
clone size: .
V gene: TRBV6-1
CDR3 length: 17
J gene: TRBJ2-2
D gene: TRBD2

CDR3 protein: CSVQQNTEAFF
CDR3 DNA: TGCAGCGTTCAACAGAACACTGAAGCTTTCTTT
clone size: .
V gene: TRBV29-1
CDR3 length: 11
J gene: TRBJ1-1
D gene: .

CDR3 protein: CASTLLWEQYF
CDR3 DNA: TGTGCCAGCACCCTCCTCTGGGAGCAGTACTTC
clone size: .
V gene: TRBV21-1
CDR3 length: 11
J gene: TRBJ2-7
D gene: .

CDR3 protein: CASSHPLAGGMYEQYF
CDR3 DNA: TGTGCCAGCAGCCACCCTTTAGCGGGAGGGATGTACGAGCAGTACTTC
clone size: .
V gene: TRBV4-2
CDR3 length: 16
J gene: TRBJ2-7
D gene: TRBD2

CDR3 protein: CASSLGPPYNEQFF
CDR3 DNA: TGTGCCAGCAGCTTGGGACCGCCATACAATGAGCAGTTCTTC
clone size: .
V gene: TRBV5-6
CDR3 length: 14
J gene: TRBJ2-1
D gene: .

CDR3 protein: CASSGRAMTEAFF
CDR3 DNA: TGTGCCAGCAGCGGTCGGGCGATGACTGAAGCTTTCTTT
clone size: few
V gene: TRBV9
CDR3 length: 13
J gene: TRBJ1-1
D gene: .

CDR3 protein: CASSRRGEWWDSSLYEQYF
CDR3 DNA: TGTGCCAGCAGCCGTAGGGGCGAATGGTGGGACAGCTCCCTCTACGAGCAGTACTTC
clone size: .
V gene: TRBV7-9
CDR3 length: 19
J gene: TRBJ2-7
D gene: TRBD1

CDR3 protein: CASSYSAATDGYTF
CDR3 DNA: TGTGCCAGCAGTTACTCCGCGGCAACAGATGGCTACACCTTC
clone size: .
V gene: TRBV6-5
CDR3 length: 14
J gene: TRBJ1-2
D gene: .

CDR3 protein: CASQADLVYEQYF
CDR3 DNA: TGTGCCAGCCAAGCTGACCTCGTCTACGAGCAGTACTTC
clone size: .
V gene: TRBV11-1
CDR3 length: 13
J gene: TRBJ2-7
D gene: .

CDR3 protein: CASSSQGEYTEAFF
CDR3 DNA: TGTGCCAGCAGTTCACAGGGGGAGTACACTGAAGCTTTCTTT
clone size: few
V gene: TRBV6-5
CDR3 length: 14
J gene: TRBJ1-1
D gene: TRBD1

CDR3 protein: CASSSSGDSTGELFF
CDR3 DNA: TGCGCCAGCAGCTCGTCAGGGGACAGCACCGGGGAGCTGTTTTTT
clone size: once
V gene: TRBV5-1
CDR3 length: 15
J gene: TRBJ2-2
D gene: TRBD1

CDR3 protein: CASTVAGGGRQTQYF
CDR3 DNA: TGCGCCAGCACCGTAGCGGGAGGCGGTCGGCAGACCCAGTACTTC
clone size: .
V gene: TRBV10-2
CDR3 length: 15
J gene: TRBJ2-5
D gene: TRBD2

CDR3 protein: CASSLEFGQSAANTEAFF
CDR3 DNA: TGCGCCAGCAGCTTGGAGTTCGGACAGTCAGCAGCGAACACTGAAGCTTTCTTT
clone size: .
V gene: TRBV5-1
CDR3 length: 18
J gene: TRBJ1-1
D gene: .

CDR3 protein: CASSTSGAGGTEAFF
CDR3 DNA: TGTGCCAGCAGCACAAGCGGCGCCGGGGGCACTGAAGCTTTCTTT
clone size: once
V gene: TRBV27
CDR3 length: 15
J gene: TRBJ1-1
D gene: .

CDR3 protein: CASSLGTGFSDTQYF
CDR3 DNA: TGTGCCAGCAGTTTGGGGACAGGGTTTAGCGATACGCAGTATTTT
clone size: .
V gene: TRBV27
CDR3 length: 15
J gene: TRBJ2-3
D gene: TRBD1